This section outlines one T cell receptor beta chain sequence together with its context. The data belong to a study of blood T cell repertoires in COVID-19. Study background: The United States, Italy and Spain provided the acute and convalescent COVID-19 samples. In each case, the material was cDNA or gDNA derived from T cells, B-cell-depleted T cells, or PBMCs.

Trimming left V 2 bases short and J 6 bases short, with 14 bases between. The CDR3 sequence is 15 residues long. Looked up from germline, CDR1 is SGHTS and CDR2 is YDEGEE. Per the original data handling: How many nucleated cells were present was estimated from reference gene primer amplification. TCRdb's table, derived via immunoSEQ multiplex PCR, lists solely in-frame clones and lacks some. D and trimming were read from the DNA, whereas the V and J calls and clone size are those reported in that table. The sample lists about 200,000 clones; more than 75% were seen once. The sample comprised peripheral blood. The origin of this receptor is a woman of 80 years or more with acute or convalescent COVID-19. J is TRBJ2-2 and V is TRBV5-8; D is undetermined. The CDR3 protein is CASSFFNLFSGELFF. The CDR3 bases are TGTGCCAGCAGCTTTTTTAATCTTTTTTCCGGGGAGCTGTTTTTT.